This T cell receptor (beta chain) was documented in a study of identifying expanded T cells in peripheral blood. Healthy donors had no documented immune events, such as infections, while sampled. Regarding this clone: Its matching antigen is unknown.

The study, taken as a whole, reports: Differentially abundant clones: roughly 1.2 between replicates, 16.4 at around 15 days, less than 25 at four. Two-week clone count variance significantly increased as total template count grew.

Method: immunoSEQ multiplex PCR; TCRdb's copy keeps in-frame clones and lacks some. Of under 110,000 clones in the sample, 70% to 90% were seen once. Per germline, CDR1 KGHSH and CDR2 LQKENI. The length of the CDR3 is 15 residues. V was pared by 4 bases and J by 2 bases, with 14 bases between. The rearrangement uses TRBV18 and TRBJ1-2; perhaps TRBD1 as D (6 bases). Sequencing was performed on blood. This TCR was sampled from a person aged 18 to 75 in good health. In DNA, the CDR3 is TGTGCCAGCTCACGGTCCCCAGACAGGAACTATGGCTACACCTTC. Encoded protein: CASSRSPDRNYGYTF. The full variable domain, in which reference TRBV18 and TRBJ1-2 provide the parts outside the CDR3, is NAGVMQNPRHLVRRRGQEARLRCSPMKGHSHVYWYRQLPEEGLKFMVYLQKENIIDESGMPKERFSAEFPKEGPSILRIQQVVRGDSAAYFCASSRSPDRNYGYTFGSGTRLTVV.